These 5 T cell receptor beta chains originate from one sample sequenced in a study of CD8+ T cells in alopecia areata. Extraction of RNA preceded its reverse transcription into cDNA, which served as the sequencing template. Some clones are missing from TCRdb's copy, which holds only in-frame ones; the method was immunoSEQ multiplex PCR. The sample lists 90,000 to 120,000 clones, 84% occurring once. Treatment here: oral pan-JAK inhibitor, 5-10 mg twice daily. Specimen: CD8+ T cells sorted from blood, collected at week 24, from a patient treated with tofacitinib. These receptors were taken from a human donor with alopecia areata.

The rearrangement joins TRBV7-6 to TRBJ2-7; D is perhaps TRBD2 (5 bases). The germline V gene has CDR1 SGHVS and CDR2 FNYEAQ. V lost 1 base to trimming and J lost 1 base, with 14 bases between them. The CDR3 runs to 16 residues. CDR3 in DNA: TGTGCCAGCAGCTTAGGAAGTTCGGGATCTTCCTACGAGCAGTACTTC. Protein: CASSLGSSGSSYEQYF.

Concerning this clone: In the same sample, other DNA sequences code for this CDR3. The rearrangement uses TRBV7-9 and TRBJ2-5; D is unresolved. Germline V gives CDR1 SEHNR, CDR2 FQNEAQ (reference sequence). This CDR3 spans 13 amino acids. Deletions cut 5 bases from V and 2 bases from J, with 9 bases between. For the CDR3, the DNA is TGTGCCAGCAGCCCCCCCCTGCAAGAGACCCAGTACTTC. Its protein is CASSPPLQETQYF.

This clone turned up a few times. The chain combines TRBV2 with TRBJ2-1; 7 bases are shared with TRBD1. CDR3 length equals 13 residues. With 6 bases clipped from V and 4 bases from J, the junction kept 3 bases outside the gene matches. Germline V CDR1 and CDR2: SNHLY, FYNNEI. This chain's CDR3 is CASRETGYNEQFF. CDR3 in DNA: TGTGCCAGCAGAGAGACAGGGTACAATGAGCAGTTCTTC.

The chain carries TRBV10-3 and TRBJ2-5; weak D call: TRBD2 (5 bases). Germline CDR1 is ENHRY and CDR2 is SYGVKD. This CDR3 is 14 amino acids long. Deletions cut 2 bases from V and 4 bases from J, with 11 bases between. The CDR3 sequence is CAISEKVGGETQYF. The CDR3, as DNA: TGTGCCATCAGTGAGAAGGTTGGAGGAGAGACCCAGTACTTC.

Here the CDR3 reads CASRQTSSGANVLTF. In DNA, the CDR3 is TGTGCCAGCAGACAAACAAGCTCTGGGGCCAACGTCCTGACTTTC. V is TRBV7-8 and J is TRBJ2-6; D gene unclear. CDR1 SGHVS and CDR2 FQNEAQ come from the germline V gene. The CDR3 contains 15 residues. Trimming shortened V by 6 bases and J by 0 bases, and 9 bases separated the two germline ends.